This record covers a single T cell receptor (beta chain). The data originate from a study of technical replicates of blood from a few donors. Germline V gene data show CDR1 as LNHDA and CDR2 as SQIVND (reference sequence). This CDR3 contains 18 residues. V shed 4 bases and J 2 bases; nucleotides not matched to a gene: 14. Sequenced by immunoSEQ multiplex PCR; TCRdb stores in-frame clones only, minus some. The sample contains 90,000 or so clones, around 95% of which appear only once. The sequence derives from a human donor in good health. The chain employs TRBV19 and TRBJ2-7, with 10 bases identical to TRBD1. The material sequenced was T cells isolated from PBMCs. DNA for the CDR3: TGTGCCAGTAGTACACAAACCGGGACAGGGGTAAAACCCTACGAGCAGTACTTC. This translates into CASSTQTGTGVKPYEQYF.